The entry below describes one T cell receptor (beta chain). This entry is derived from a study of blood T cell repertoires in COVID-19. Whole-study context: The United States, Italy and Spain supplied acute and convalescent COVID-19 samples.

Here immunoSEQ multiplex PCR was the method, and the copy in TCRdb shows in-frame clones only, minus some. The sample contains 200,000 or so clones, less than 90% of which appear only once. The CDR3 runs to 13 residues. CDR1 KGHSH and CDR2 LQKENI come from the germline V gene. V lost 4 bases and J lost 3, with 10 bases in between. The chain carries TRBV18 and TRBJ2-7; D gene uncertain. The clonotype comes from a man between 70 and 80 years old with acute or convalescent COVID-19. The source material was peripheral blood. The CDR3 DNA reads TGTGCCAGCTCACTCTCGGTCCTCTACGAGCAGTACTTC. Encoded protein: CASSLSVLYEQYF.